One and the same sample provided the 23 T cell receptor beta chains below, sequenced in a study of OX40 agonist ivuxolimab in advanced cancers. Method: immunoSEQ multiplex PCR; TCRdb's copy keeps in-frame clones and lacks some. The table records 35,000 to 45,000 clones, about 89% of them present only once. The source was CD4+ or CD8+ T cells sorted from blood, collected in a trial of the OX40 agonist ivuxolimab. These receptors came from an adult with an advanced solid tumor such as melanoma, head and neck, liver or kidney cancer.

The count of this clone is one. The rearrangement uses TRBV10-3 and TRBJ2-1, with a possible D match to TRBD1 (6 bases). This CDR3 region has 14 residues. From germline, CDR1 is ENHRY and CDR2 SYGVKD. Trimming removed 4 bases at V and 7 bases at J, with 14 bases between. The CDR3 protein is CAISGDKMYNEQFF. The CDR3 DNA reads TGTGCCATCAGTGGGGACAAAATGTATAATGAGCAGTTCTTC.

CDR3 nucleotides: TGCGCCAGCAGCAGGGGTGCAACTAATGAAAAACTGTTTTTT. Translation: CASSRGATNEKLFF. This chain connects TRBV4-3 to TRBJ1-4, with D perhaps matching TRBD1 (5 bases). The CDR3 is made up of 14 amino acids. V was clipped by 5 bases and J by 0 bases, with 7 bases between them. CDR1 LGHNA and CDR2 YSLEER come from the germline V gene.

The CDR3 coding sequence is TGTGCCATCAGCCAGGGGATGGGGACAGGGAGCTACGAGCAGTACTTC. As protein: CAISQGMGTGSYEQYF. The rearrangement links TRBV10-3 to TRBJ2-7, with 9 nucleotides matching TRBD1. The length of the CDR3 is 16 residues. V was pared by 6 bases and J by 3 bases, with 12 bases of the junction left unmatched. Germline V gene data show CDR1 as ENHRY and CDR2 as SYGVKD.

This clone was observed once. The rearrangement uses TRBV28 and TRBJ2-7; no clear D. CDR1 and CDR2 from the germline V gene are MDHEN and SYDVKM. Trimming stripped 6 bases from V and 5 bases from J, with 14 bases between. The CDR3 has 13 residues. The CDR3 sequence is CASSTTPPDEQYF. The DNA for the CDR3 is TGTGCCAGCAGCACGACTCCACCGGACGAGCAGTACTTC.

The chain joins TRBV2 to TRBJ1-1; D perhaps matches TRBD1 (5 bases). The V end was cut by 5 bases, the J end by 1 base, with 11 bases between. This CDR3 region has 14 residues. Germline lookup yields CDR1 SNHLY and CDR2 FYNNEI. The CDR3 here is CASSTGPTNTEAFF. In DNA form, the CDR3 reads TGTGCCAGCAGTACGGGACCGACGAACACTGAAGCTTTCTTT.

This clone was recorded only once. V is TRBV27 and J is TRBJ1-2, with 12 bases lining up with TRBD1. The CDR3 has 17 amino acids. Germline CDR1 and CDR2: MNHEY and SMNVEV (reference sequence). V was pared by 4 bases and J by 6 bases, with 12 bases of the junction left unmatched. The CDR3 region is CASSSGGQGAERDGYTF. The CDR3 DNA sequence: TGTGCCAGCAGTTCTGGGGGACAGGGGGCGGAAAGGGATGGCTACACCTTC.

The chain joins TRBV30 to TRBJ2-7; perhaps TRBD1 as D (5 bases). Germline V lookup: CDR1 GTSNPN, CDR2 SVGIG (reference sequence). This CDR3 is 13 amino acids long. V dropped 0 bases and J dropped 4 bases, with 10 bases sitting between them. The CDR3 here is CAWSVSSGYEQYF. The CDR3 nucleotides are TGTGCCTGGAGTGTATCCTCAGGGTACGAGCAGTACTTC. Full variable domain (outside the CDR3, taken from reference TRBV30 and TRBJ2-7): SQTIHQWPATLVQPVGSPLSLECTVEGTSNPNLYWYRQAAGRGLQLLFYSVGIGQISSEVPQNLSASRPQDRQFILSSKKLLLSDSGFYLCAWSVSSGYEQYFGPGTRLTVT.

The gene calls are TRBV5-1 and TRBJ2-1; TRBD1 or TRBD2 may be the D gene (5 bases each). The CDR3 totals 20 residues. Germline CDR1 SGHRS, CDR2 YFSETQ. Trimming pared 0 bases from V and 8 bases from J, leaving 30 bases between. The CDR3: CASSLAGPASTGFGRDEQFF. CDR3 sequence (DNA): TGCGCCAGCAGCTTGGCGGGACCAGCGAGTACCGGGTTCGGGCGGGATGAGCAGTTCTTC.

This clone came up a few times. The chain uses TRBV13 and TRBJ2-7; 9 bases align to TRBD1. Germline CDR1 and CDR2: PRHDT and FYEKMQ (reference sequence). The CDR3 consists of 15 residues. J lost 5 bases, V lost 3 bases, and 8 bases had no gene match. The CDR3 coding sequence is TGTGCCAGCAGCTTCCCGGGACAGGGTAAGGACGAGCAGTACTTC. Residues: CASSFPGQGKDEQYF.

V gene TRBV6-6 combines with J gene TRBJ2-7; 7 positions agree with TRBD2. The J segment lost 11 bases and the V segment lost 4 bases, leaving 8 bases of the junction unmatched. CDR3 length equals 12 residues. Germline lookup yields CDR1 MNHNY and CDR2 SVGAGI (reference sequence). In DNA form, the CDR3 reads TGTGCCAGCAGTTCCCCGGGGAGGGAGGAGTACTTC. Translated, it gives CASSSPGREEYF.

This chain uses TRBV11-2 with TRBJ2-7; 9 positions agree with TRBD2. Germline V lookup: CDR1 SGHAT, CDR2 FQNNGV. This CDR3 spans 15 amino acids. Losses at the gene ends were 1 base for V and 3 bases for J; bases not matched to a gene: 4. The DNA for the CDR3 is TGTGCCAGCAGCTTAGGTAGCGGGAGTTTCTACGAGCAGTACTTC. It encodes CASSLGSGSFYEQYF.

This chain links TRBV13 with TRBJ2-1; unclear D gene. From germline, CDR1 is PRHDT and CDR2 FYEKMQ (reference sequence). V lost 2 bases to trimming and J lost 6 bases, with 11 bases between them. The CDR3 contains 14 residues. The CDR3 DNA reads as TGTGCCAGCAGCTTAATTTCTGAGAGCAATGAGCAGTTCTTC. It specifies CASSLISESNEQFF. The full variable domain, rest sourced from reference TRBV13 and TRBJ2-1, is AAGVIQSPRHLIKEKRETATLKCYPIPRHDTVYWYQQGPGQDPQFLISFYEKMQSDKGSIPDRFSAQQFSDYHSELNMSSLELGDSALYFCASSLISESNEQFFGPGTRLTVL.

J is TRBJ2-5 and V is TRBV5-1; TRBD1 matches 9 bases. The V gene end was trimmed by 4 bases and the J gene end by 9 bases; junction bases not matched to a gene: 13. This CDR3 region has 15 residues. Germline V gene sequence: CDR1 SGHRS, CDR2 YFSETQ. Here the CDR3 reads CASSTGQGRTYAQYF. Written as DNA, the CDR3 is TGCGCCAGCAGCACCGGACAGGGGAGAACGTACGCCCAGTACTTC.

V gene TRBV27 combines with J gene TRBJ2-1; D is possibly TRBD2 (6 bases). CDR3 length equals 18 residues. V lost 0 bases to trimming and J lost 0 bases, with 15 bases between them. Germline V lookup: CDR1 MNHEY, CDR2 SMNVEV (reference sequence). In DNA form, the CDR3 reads TGTGCCAGCAGTTTATCCTCGGACTACCCGAGCTCCTACAATGAGCAGTTCTTC. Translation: CASSLSSDYPSSYNEQFF.

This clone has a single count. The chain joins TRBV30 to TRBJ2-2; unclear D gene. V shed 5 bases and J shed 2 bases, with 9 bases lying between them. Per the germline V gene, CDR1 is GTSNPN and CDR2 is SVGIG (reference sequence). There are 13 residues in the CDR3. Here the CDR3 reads CAWGPFNTGELFF. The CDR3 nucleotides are TGTGCCTGGGGTCCCTTTAACACCGGGGAGCTGTTTTTT. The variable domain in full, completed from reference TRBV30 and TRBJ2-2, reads SQTIHQWPATLVQPVGSPLSLECTVEGTSNPNLYWYRQAAGRGLQLLFYSVGIGQISSEVPQNLSASRPQDRQFILSSKKLLLSDSGFYLCAWGPFNTGELFFGEGSRLTVL.

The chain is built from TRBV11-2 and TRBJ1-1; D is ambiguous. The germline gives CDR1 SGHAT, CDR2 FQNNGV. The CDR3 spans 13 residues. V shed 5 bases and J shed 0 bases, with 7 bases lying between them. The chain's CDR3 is CASSLSLNTEAFF. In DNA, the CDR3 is TGTGCCAGCAGCCTCTCCCTGAACACTGAAGCTTTCTTT.

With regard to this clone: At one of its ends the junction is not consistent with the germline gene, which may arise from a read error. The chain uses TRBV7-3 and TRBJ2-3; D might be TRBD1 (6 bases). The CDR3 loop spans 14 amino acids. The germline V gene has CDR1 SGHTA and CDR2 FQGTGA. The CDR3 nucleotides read TGTGCCAGCTCCAGGGGTAGCAGTGGAGATGCGCAGTATTTT. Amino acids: CASSRGSSGDAQYF.

The CDR3 region has the DNA TGTGCCAGCAGCGCCTCCGGATTAATGGGCGAGCAGTACTTC. Amino acid sequence: CASSASGLMGEQYF. The chain has TRBV7-6 and TRBJ2-5; D remains unclear. The DNA matches TRBJ2-7 better at its end, which makes the J call doubtful. The CDR3 is 14 amino acids. The V gene's germline CDR1 is SGHVS and CDR2 FNYEAQ.

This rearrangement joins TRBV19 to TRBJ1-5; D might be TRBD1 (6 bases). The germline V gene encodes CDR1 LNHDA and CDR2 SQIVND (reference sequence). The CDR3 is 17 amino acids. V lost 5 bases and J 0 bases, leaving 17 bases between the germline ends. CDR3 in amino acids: CASSRELQGYSNQPQHF. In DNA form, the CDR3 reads TGTGCCAGTAGTCGAGAGCTACAGGGTTATAGCAATCAGCCCCAGCATTTT.

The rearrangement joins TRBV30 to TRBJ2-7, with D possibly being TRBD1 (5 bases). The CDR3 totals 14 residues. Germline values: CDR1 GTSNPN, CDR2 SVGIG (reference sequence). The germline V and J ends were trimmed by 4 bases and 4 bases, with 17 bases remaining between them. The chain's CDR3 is CAWTPSAGWYEQYF. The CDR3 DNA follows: TGTGCCTGGACCCCCTCGGCAGGGTGGTACGAGCAGTACTTC.

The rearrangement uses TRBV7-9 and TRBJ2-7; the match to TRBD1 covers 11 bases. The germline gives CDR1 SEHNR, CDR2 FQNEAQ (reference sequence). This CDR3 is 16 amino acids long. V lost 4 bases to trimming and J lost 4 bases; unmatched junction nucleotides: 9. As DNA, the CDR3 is TGTGCCAGCAGCTCCACAACCGGGACAGGGGGGTACGAGCAGTACTTC. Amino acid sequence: CASSSTTGTGGYEQYF.

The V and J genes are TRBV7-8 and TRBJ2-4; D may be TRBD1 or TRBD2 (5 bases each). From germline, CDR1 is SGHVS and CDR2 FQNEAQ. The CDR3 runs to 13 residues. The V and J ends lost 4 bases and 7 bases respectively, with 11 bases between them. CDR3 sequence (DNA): TGTGCCAGCAGCTCGGGGCCGGGGAACATTCAGTACTTC. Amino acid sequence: CASSSGPGNIQYF.

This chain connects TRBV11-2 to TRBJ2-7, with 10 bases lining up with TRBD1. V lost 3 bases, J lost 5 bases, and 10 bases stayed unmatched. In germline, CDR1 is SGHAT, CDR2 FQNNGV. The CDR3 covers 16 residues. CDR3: CASSFGPGTGVDEQYF. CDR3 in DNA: TGTGCCAGCAGCTTCGGCCCCGGGACAGGGGTCGACGAGCAGTACTTC.